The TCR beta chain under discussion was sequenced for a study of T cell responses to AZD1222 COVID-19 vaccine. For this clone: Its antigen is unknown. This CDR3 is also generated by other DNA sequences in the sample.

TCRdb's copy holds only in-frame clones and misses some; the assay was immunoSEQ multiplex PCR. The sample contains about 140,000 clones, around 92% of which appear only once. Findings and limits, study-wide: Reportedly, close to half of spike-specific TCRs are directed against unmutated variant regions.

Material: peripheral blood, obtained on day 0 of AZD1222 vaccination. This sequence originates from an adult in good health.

CDR3 sequence (DNA): TGTGCCAGCTCGCCTCTAACCGGGGAGCTGTTTTTT. Translated, it gives CASSPLTGELFF. This chain connects TRBV18 to TRBJ2-2, with no clear D. There are 12 residues in the CDR3. Germline V gene lookup returns CDR1 KGHSH and CDR2 LQKENI. Trimming took off 6 bases at V and 5 bases at J, with 7 bases between the two ends.